The T cell receptor (beta chain) described here comes from a study of blood T cells in healthy people across ages (dated by TCRdb to about 2015). Regarding the study in general: In model experiments, template switching captured roughly one uniquely barcoded TCR beta cDNA molecule for every two T cells. To track age-related changes in TCR beta repertoire diversity, the study relied on deep sequencing normalized with unique cDNA molecular identifiers. The donors were split into four age groups: young (average around 17 years), middle-aged (roughly 40), aged (more than 60) and long-lived (approximately 80). Donors of different ages were randomly distributed across sequencing lanes to avoid experimental bias. Using the same blood draw, the study looked at two additional independent replicas of 1 million unique cDNA reads for two donors, one aged 18 to 30 and the other aged 80 or older. What the work shows at the level of the full study, not this receptor alone: Estimates of total diversity based on one million sequenced T cells were considered lower bounds and underestimates. A strong correlation was found between observed TCR beta diversity and the percentage of naive T cells measured by flow cytometry. Because donor CMV infection status was unknown, age-related changes in expanded clonotypes were potentially confounded. Conclusive comparison of naive and antigen-experienced compartments was prevented by the profiling of bulk unsorted PBMCs. Observed TCR beta diversity per million T cells fell roughly linearly with age, and a significant reduction was already apparent by age around 40. Compared with the aged group, more naive CD4+ T cells, fewer expanded clones and increased TCR diversity were shown by the long-lived group, suggesting age selection.

Library construction relied on 5' RACE. The listed sequencing device is Illumina HiSeq 2500. A second roughly 6 to 11 cycle PCR used a sample-barcoded 5' primer and a J-beta primer mix. A unique molecular identifier was introduced onto each TCR beta cDNA molecule by a template-switch 5' adaptor carrying 12 random nucleotides. Each sample yielded at least 2.5 million CDR3-containing paired-end reads. First-strand cDNA synthesis was performed from all RNA using the Mint cDNA synthesis kit, with priming by a TRBC-specific oligonucleotide. All cDNA was treated with uracil-DNA glycosylase and then went through a first 18-cycle PCR with the universal primers M1SS and BC2_uni_R. Regarding the original processing steps: Normalization of each sample was performed by random selection of 1 million high-quality reads, each carrying a distinct molecular identifier. Reads with shared molecular identifiers were discarded instead of being binned into consensus sequences. MiTCR, set to a Q25 quality threshold and the strictest error-elimination algorithm, was used for CDR3 identification, clonotype clustering and error correction. A nonparametric unseen species model with Euler transformation was used to estimate lower-bound total TCR beta diversity. Through fastp at Q25 and MiXCR, TCRdb rebuilt clones from the public reads, retaining in-frame beta chains. Each entry is one CDR3 protein sequence, shown with its most common DNA and genes. V and J calls and clone size were set by TCRdb, not the authors. The sample table records more than 800,000 distinct CDR3 sequences; 25% to 30% of these occur just once. 17% of the sample goes to the ten largest clones.

This clonotype has more than one count but fewer than ten. What antigen it recognizes has not been identified. Per-nucleotide qualities are absent, and no much larger clonotype sits a single base away. The donors were a few dozen Caucasian individuals from Russia, aged roughly 6 to 100 years, who were systemically healthy. Each donor gave about 9.8 milliliters of peripheral blood, drawn into EDTA-treated Vacutainer tubes. Ficoll-Paque density-gradient centrifugation was used to isolate PBMCs, with at least 6.5 million per sample. Total RNA was extracted from PBMCs with Trizol reagent, with at least 6 micrograms obtained per sample. For every donor, an aliquot of PBMCs went through flow cytometry to measure the percentages of naive CD45RAhigh/CD27high T cells. The CDR3 starts with the cysteine, ends with the phenylalanine, and has 16 residues. The DNA shown is the 48-base CDR3, in frame from base 1. Taken from the germline V gene (reference sequence), the CDR1 and CDR2 loops are DFQATT and SNEGSKA.

Sequencing was performed on blood. This sequence originates from a woman of 80 years or more in good health. The rearranged segments are TRBV20-1 and TRBJ2-1; TRBD2 is a weak D gene call, 7 bases matching. The J call may be mistaken, given a closer DNA end match to TRBJ2-7. The nucleotides read TGCAGTGCTAGAGATACGGCGAGGGGGGACTACAATGAGCAGTACTTC. Its protein product is CSARDTARGDYNEQYF.